These 14 T cell receptor beta chains share one sample of origin, sequenced in a study of metastatic and nonmetastatic thyroid tumors. Thyroid surgery had not been preceded by any treatment in any patient. TCRdb redid the clone calls on the PCR reads using MiXCR. The data contain 20,000 to 25,000 clones, about 13% of them singletons. Sequenced: blood. Every receptor here comes from a female donor with papillary thyroid cancer or a benign thyroid nodule (not recorded which). Some clones in this sample may be carry-over from other donors' samples.

At least ten counts were recorded for this clone. This rearrangement joins TRBV9 to TRBJ2-7, with TRBD2 matching 11 bases. Trimming cost V 2 bases and J 10 bases; bases outside gene matches: 8. This CDR3 comprises 14 residues. Germline loops: CDR1 SGDLS, CDR2 YYNGEE. Written as DNA, the CDR3 is TGTGCCAGCAGCGTTAGTACTAGCGGGAGAGAACAGTACTTC. It specifies CASSVSTSGREQYF.

The chain carries TRBV20-1 and TRBJ2-1; unclear D gene. There are 14 residues in the CDR3. The germline V and J ends were trimmed by 0 bases and 6 bases, with 12 bases remaining between them. CDR1 is DFQATT and CDR2 is SNEGSKA in the germline V gene (reference sequence). The CDR3 DNA reads as TGCAGTGCTAGAGAGAGCCCCGATCGCAATGAGCAGTTCTTC. Protein product: CSARESPDRNEQFF.

This clone has just a few counts. The V and J genes are TRBV5-4 and TRBJ2-7; D not certain. Deletions cut 3 bases from V and 5 bases from J, with 12 bases between. This CDR3 has 13 residues. In germline, CDR1 is SGHNT, CDR2 YYREEE (reference sequence). The CDR3 sequence: CASSSGVTNEQYF. CDR3 nucleotides: TGTGCCAGCAGCTCAGGCGTGACAAACGAGCAGTACTTC.

This clone was picked up many times. This chain uses TRBV5-1 with TRBJ2-3, with TRBD2 as a possible D gene (6 bases). This CDR3 region has 15 residues. V lost 3 bases to trimming and J lost 5 bases, with 16 bases between them. Per the germline V gene, CDR1 is SGHRS and CDR2 is YFSETQ. CDR3: CASSYFGGSGDTQYF. CDR3 sequence (DNA): TGCGCCAGCAGCTACTTTGGGGGGTCCGGAGATACGCAGTATTTT.

This chain joins TRBV7-9 and TRBJ1-2; TRBD1 might be the D (5 bases). The CDR3 consists of 12 residues. Looked up from germline, CDR1 is SEHNR and CDR2 is FQNEAQ (reference sequence). V was trimmed by 7 bases and J by 4 bases, leaving 10 bases between them. CDR3 DNA sequence: TGTGCCAGCAATGCAGGGATCTATGGCTACACCTTC. Its translation is CASNAGIYGYTF.

This clone was counted ten times or more. The chain carries TRBV7-2 and TRBJ2-7; 7 bases are shared with TRBD1. This CDR3 region has 13 residues. CDR1 and CDR2 from the germline V gene are SGHTA and FQGNSA. Trimming at V came to 4 bases and at J to 3 bases, leaving 3 bases not matched to a gene. The CDR3 region has the DNA TGTGCCAGCAGCTCGGACAGGAACTACGAGCAGTACTTC. This gives the protein CASSSDRNYEQYF.

This clone has only a few counts. This clone may be a read error of a much larger clone one base away. The V and J genes are TRBV10-2 and TRBJ1-1; D uncertain. V was cut by 6 bases and J by 9 bases, with 11 bases left in between. The CDR3 runs 11 residues. Germline-derived CDR1 and CDR2 are WSHSY and SAAADI. DNA of the CDR3: TGCGCCAGCAGCGGCGCCCTTAAAGCTTTCTTT. Protein product: CASSGALKAFF.

This clone has at least ten counts. The chain links TRBV12-3 or TRBV12-4 to TRBJ2-3; D uncertain. The CDR3 is 14 residues long. V lost 1 base and J lost 4, with 9 bases in between. CDR3 sequence (DNA): TGTGCCAGCAGTTTAGGGTTGGTGTCAGATACGCAGTATTTT. This encodes CASSLGLVSDTQYF.

This clone appeared many times. V and J are TRBV12-3 or TRBV12-4 and TRBJ2-1; 9 bases align to TRBD2. Trimming took 6 bases from V and 10 from J; bases not matched to a gene: 4. The CDR3 covers 12 residues. The CDR3 is CASRWTSAEQFF. The CDR3 DNA sequence: TGTGCCAGCAGGTGGACTAGCGCAGAGCAGTTCTTC.

This clone was seen ten or more times. The chain combines TRBV9 with TRBJ2-3; 11 positions match TRBD2. The junction had 1 base not matched to a gene; V was cut back by 0 bases and J by 1 base. CDR3 size: 16 residues. From germline, CDR1 is SGDLS and CDR2 YYNGEE. This chain's CDR3 is CASSVALAGGTDTQYF. Here the CDR3 DNA reads TGTGCCAGCAGCGTAGCACTAGCGGGGGGCACAGATACGCAGTATTTT.

In its sample, this clone was seen many times. The chain employs TRBV28 and TRBJ1-1; 7 nucleotides match TRBD1. Germline lookup yields CDR1 MDHEN and CDR2 SYDVKM. The CDR3 runs 14 residues. V lost 6 bases, J lost 3 bases, and 7 bases stayed unmatched. The CDR3, as DNA: TGTGCCAGCAGACTCGGACAGGATTACACTGAAGCTTTCTTT. Translated, it gives CASRLGQDYTEAFF.

Many counts were recorded for this clone. A much larger clone lies one base from this, so it may be a read error. J is TRBJ2-1 and V is TRBV24-1; 8 bases agree with TRBD2. Looked up from germline, CDR1 is KGHDR and CDR2 is SFDVKD. V dropped 5 bases and J dropped 8; count of bases not matched to a gene: 4. The CDR3 length is 13 residues. CDR3 amino acids: CATSGSGIDEQFF. The CDR3 DNA reads TGTGCCACCAGTGGTAGCGGGATAGATGAGCAGTTCTTC.

This clone was detected many times. The chain is built from TRBV5-1 and TRBJ1-1; tentatively, D is TRBD1 (6 bases). V lost 7 bases, J lost 1 base, and 11 bases lay in between. This CDR3 spans 13 amino acids. Germline V gene lookup returns CDR1 SGHRS and CDR2 YFSETQ. CDR3 in DNA: TGCGCCAGCTCGGACAGACCGAACACTGAAGCTTTCTTT. This encodes CASSDRPNTEAFF.

This clone rates as medium-sized. The chain uses TRBV27 and TRBJ2-1; D is possibly TRBD2 (6 bases). The V end lost 5 bases, the J end lost 13 bases, and 18 bases lay between the germline ends. CDR1 is MNHEY and CDR2 is SMNVEV in the germline V gene (reference sequence). The length of the CDR3 is 13 residues. DNA of the CDR3: TGTGCCAGCAGTCCCACCCGGACTACTCTTCAGTTCTTC. Translation gives CASSPTRTTLQFF.